The rows below give T cell receptor beta chains drawn from one sample of a study of OX40 agonist ivuxolimab in advanced cancers. The repertoire was sequenced with immunoSEQ multiplex PCR; TCRdb's copy has only in-frame clones and lacks some. The sample contains roughly 66,000 clones, around 83% of which appear only once. The material sequenced was CD4+ or CD8+ T cells sorted from blood, taken in a trial of the OX40 agonist ivuxolimab. These receptors were taken from an adult with an advanced solid tumor such as melanoma, head and neck, liver or kidney cancer. Both conserved end residues are trimmed from each CDR3.

V: TRBV2; J: TRBJ1-5; CDR3: ASVRQGNQPQH
V: TRBV11-2; J: TRBJ2-1; CDR3: ASSSTFDIRYNEQF
V: TRBV28; J: TRBJ2-5; CDR3: AGSGLQKSETQY
V: TRBV29-1; J: TRBJ2-2; CDR3: SVDRGRTGELF
V: TRBV7-9; J: TRBJ2-3; CDR3: ASSLTGTDTQY
V: TRBV6-5; J: TRBJ1-2; CDR3: ASSYSGDRGNYGYT
V: TRBV7-2; J: TRBJ1-1; CDR3: ASSYQGSTGNTEAF
V: TRBV11-3; J: TRBJ2-7; CDR3: ASSLAWERSSGPYEQY
V: TRBV30; J: TRBJ2-5; CDR3: AWRGTSGVQETQY
V: TRBV7-9; J: TRBJ2-2; CDR3: ASSFGGIAGELF
V: TRBV27; J: TRBJ1-5; CDR3: ASTTNPHQPQH
V: TRBV5-1; J: TRBJ1-4; CDR3: ASSLESGVFEKLF
V: TRBV15; J: TRBJ1-2; CDR3: ATSREKGASNYGYT
V: TRBV4-1; J: TRBJ2-2; CDR3: ASSRQTSGRVNTGELF
V: TRBV27; J: TRBJ2-2; CDR3: ASRRNTGELF
V: TRBV6-4; J: TRBJ2-3; CDR3: ASSVGAGDTQY